This T cell receptor (beta chain) originates from a study of blood T cell repertoires in COVID-19 (dated by TCRdb to about 2020). Broadly, across the study: Samples from collaborators originated in the United States, Italy and Spain and spanned both the acute and convalescent phases of COVID-19. HLA class I and class II types, where available, came from metadata supplied by the sample provider rather than from assay-based typing. A de-identified subject ID, COVID-19 status, age in years and sex were almost always included in the sample metadata. The material from the prospective study consisted of cDNA or gDNA derived from T cells, B-cell-depleted T cells, or PBMCs. The repertoires were released in a freely available public database intended as a resource for research on the immune response to SARS-CoV-2. Deeply sampled blood TCRbeta repertoires from subjects exposed to, actively infected with, or recovered from COVID-19 were included in the dataset. Samples came from the ongoing ImmuneRACE study (first 160 participants) plus 1,254 subjects from 6 global collaborators. Here is what the overall study found, with its caveats: The amount of clinical and demographic metadata varied by source and participant and was provided uncurated.

Based on the germline V gene (reference sequence), the CDR1 and CDR2 sequences are LNHDA and SQIVND. The CDR3, from cysteine to phenylalanine, totals 14 residues. Just the 42-base CDR3 DNA is kept, in frame starting at base 1. Trimming costs V 1 base and J 2 bases, and their ends lie 8 bases apart. Concerning this clone: Its antigen remains unidentified. No much larger clone is present one base from it, and per-base qualities are unavailable. Other nucleotide sequences in the sample specify the same CDR3.

One collaborating source in Seattle enrolled patients during active infection and followed them longitudinally through the course of disease. The collaborating institutions used their own protocols to collect whole blood in K2EDTA tubes. For TCRbeta analysis, collaborators shipped samples as frozen whole blood, isolated PBMCs, or DNA extracted from either of those sample types. TCRbeta CDR3 regions were amplified from genomic DNA by means of the immunoSEQ Assay, a bias-controlled multiplex PCR. On the study's bioinformatics: The number of nucleated cells in each sample was estimated from the amplification of reference gene primers within the assay. To quantify the absolute abundance of each unique TCRbeta CDR3 rearrangement, sequence reads were collapsed and filtered. Productive Simpson clonality was computed per sample as the square root of Simpson's diversity index over productive rearrangements. This is the immuneACCESS table as TCRdb keeps it, with only in-frame sequences that have V and J called. A part of the clones is gone; compared with another copy, unresolved V genes explain less than half, and the rest is unexplained. V and J calls and clone size are those listed in that table; D and trimming were worked out from the DNA. The sample includes roughly 480,000 clones, with 80% to 90% observed a single time. The ten largest clones capture roughly 0.9% of the sample.

Recombination connected TRBV19 to TRBJ1-1; the D gene is perhaps TRBD1, from 6 matching bases. The sequence derives from a man aged 18 to 30 with COVID-19, enrolled during active disease. Sequencing was performed on peripheral blood. The nucleotide sequence is given as TGTGCCAGTAGTATAGGGGACATAAACACTGAAGCTTTCTTT. Its protein reads: CASSIGDINTEAFF.